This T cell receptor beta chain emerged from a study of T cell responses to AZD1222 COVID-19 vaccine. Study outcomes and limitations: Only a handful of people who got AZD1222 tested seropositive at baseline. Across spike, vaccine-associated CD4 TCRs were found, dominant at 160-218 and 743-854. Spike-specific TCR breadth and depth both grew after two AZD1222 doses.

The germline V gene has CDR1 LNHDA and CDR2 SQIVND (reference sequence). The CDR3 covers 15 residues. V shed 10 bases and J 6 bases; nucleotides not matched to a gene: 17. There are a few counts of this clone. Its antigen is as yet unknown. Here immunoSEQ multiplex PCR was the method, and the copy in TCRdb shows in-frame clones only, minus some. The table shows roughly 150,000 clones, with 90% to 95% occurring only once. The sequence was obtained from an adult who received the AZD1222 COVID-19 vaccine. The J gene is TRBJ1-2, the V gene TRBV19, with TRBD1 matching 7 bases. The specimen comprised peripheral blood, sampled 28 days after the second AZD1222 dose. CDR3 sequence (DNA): TGTGCCACCACCCCCATGTTTGAGGGGGCTCATGGCTACACCTTC. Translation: CATTPMFEGAHGYTF.